This entry is about one T cell receptor beta chain. This sample is drawn from a study of blood T cell repertoires in COVID-19. Overall study context: Collection of acute and convalescent COVID-19 samples took place in the United States, Italy and Spain. The cDNA or gDNA used as material had been derived from T cells, B-cell-depleted T cells, or PBMCs.

Under the authors' procedure: Researchers report that nucleated cell counts were estimated from reference gene primer amplification. The assay was immunoSEQ multiplex PCR, and TCRdb's table has in-frame clones only and misses some. V, J and clone size are taken as reported in that table, and D and trimming were inferred from the DNA itself. The sample records nearly 250,000 clones, approximately 84% being singletons. V was clipped by 1 base and J by 6 bases, with 13 bases between them. Germline loops: CDR1 SGHTA, CDR2 FQGNSA. The CDR3 spans 15 residues. The sequenced sample consisted of peripheral blood. The rearrangement uses TRBV7-2 and TRBJ2-1; tentative D call: TRBD2 (6 bases). The clonotype originates from a woman of 80 years or more with acute or convalescent COVID-19. Written as DNA, the CDR3 is TGTGCCAGCAGCTTAGGGCGACTAGTGGGCAATGAGCAGTTCTTC. Protein product: CASSLGRLVGNEQFF.